This entry lists 12 T cell receptor beta chains sequenced from one sample in a study of beta chain features in type 1 diabetes. Since all of the isolated RNA was reverse transcribed, expressed TCRB transcripts were what got sequenced. TCRdb keeps only in-frame clones here, not all; method: immunoSEQ multiplex PCR. This table has 200,000 to 250,000 clones, 9.6% appearing once. Material: naive CD4+ T cells from blood. The origin of the receptors is a woman aged 18-29 years in good health.

This chain joins TRBV9 and TRBJ2-3, with 7 bases fitting TRBD1. The V and J ends lost 3 bases and 4 bases, in that order; junction bases with no gene match: 5. This CDR3 has 14 residues. Germline V gives CDR1 SGDLS, CDR2 YYNGEE. The CDR3 loop is CASSDPRGPDTQYF. The CDR3, as DNA: TGTGCCAGCAGCGACCCTAGGGGGCCAGATACGCAGTATTTT.

The chain recombines TRBV9 with TRBJ2-3, with TRBD2 as a possible D gene (5 bases). Germline V gene data show CDR1 as SGDLS and CDR2 as YYNGEE. Deletions cut 4 bases from V and 10 bases from J, with 13 bases between. There are 12 residues in the CDR3. CDR3 in DNA: TGTGCCAGCAGCCCGGGGAGTAGGGCGCAGTATTTT. Amino acid sequence: CASSPGSRAQYF. Together with reference TRBV9 and TRBJ2-3, the CDR3 gives the full variable domain: DSGVTQTPKHLITATGQRVTLRCSPRSGDLSVYWYQQSLDQGLQFLIQYYNGEERAKGNILERFSAQQFPDLHSELNLSSLELGDSALYFCASSPGSRAQYFGPGTRLTVL.

This clone turned up a few times. The chain couples TRBV18 to TRBJ1-1, with 8 bases fitting TRBD1. This CDR3 spans 14 amino acids. J was trimmed by 4 bases and V by 2 bases; bases with no gene match: 3. Germline lookup yields CDR1 KGHSH and CDR2 LQKENI. CDR3 in amino acids: CASSPGQGATEAFF. CDR3 DNA sequence: TGTGCCAGCTCACCAGGCCAGGGGGCCACTGAAGCTTTCTTT.

This clone was observed a handful of times. The V call is TRBV29-1, the J call TRBJ1-1; D not certain. Germline loops: CDR1 SQVTM, CDR2 ANQGSEA. Trimming took 5 bases from V and 4 from J, leaving 14 bases between them. CDR3 length: 13 residues. The CDR3 region has the DNA TGCAGCGTTACAGCCGGGGTGACCACTGAAGCTTTCTTT. It encodes CSVTAGVTTEAFF. The full variable domain, its missing parts supplied by reference TRBV29-1 and TRBJ1-1, is SAVISQKPSRDICQRGTSLTIQCQVDSQVTMMFWYRQQPGQSLTLIATANQGSEATYESGFVIDKFPISRPNLTFSTLTVSNMSPEDSSIYLCSVTAGVTTEAFFGQGTRLTVV.

The chain carries TRBV30 and TRBJ2-7; a possible D gene is TRBD1 (6 bases). The CDR3 has 15 residues. V was trimmed by 0 bases and J by 1 base, leaving 13 bases between them. Germline lookup yields CDR1 GTSNPN and CDR2 SVGIG (reference sequence). The CDR3 reads CAWSVRGTGSYEQYF. In nucleotides, the CDR3 is TGTGCCTGGAGTGTAAGGGGGACGGGGTCCTACGAGCAGTACTTC.

This clone occurred a few times. The V and J genes are TRBV7-8 and TRBJ2-3; 11 bases match TRBD2. Germline loops: CDR1 SGHVS, CDR2 FQNEAQ. J was trimmed by 1 base and V by 3 bases; bases with no gene match: 12. The CDR3 length is 19 residues. The CDR3 nucleotides are TGTGCCAGCAGCTTTTCGTTGGGCCGACTAGCGGGACGCACAGATACGCAGTATTTT. As protein: CASSFSLGRLAGRTDTQYF.

The chain uses TRBV19 and TRBJ2-7; weak D call: TRBD1 (6 bases). V dropped 6 bases and J dropped 3 bases, with 18 bases sitting between them. The CDR3 sequence is 15 residues long. From germline, CDR1 is LNHDA and CDR2 SQIVND (reference sequence). The chain's CDR3 is CASRERTGFIYEQYF. In DNA, the CDR3 is TGTGCCAGTAGGGAACGTACAGGGTTCATCTACGAGCAGTACTTC.

This clone was seen only a few times. This rearrangement joins TRBV7-9 to TRBJ1-5; 9 positions agree with TRBD1. V trimming: 4 bases; J trimming: 0 bases; junction bases outside the gene matches: 13. CDR3 length: 19 amino acids. Germline CDR1 reads SEHNR; CDR2 reads FQNEAQ (reference sequence). The CDR3 loop is CASSYITGQGPYSNQPQHF. CDR3 bases: TGTGCCAGCAGCTATATCACGGGACAGGGACCTTATAGCAATCAGCCCCAGCATTTT.

The chain employs TRBV18 and TRBJ2-2; D is unresolved. The CDR3 contains 12 residues. Germline V gene sequence: CDR1 KGHSH, CDR2 LQKENI. V lost 3 bases and J 6 bases, leaving 5 bases between the germline ends. CDR3 loop: CASSPGPGELFF. CDR3 sequence (DNA): TGTGCCAGCTCACCCGGTCCCGGGGAGCTGTTTTTT.

As to this clone: The same CDR3 arises from other DNA sequences in this sample as well. As DNA, the CDR3 is TGCGCCAGCAGCCGAGGGACAGGGGGCGCCTACGAGCAGTACTTC. Translating it yields CASSRGTGGAYEQYF. The V call is TRBV5-1, the J call TRBJ2-7; 12 positions agree with TRBD1. V lost 4 bases and J lost 2; bases outside the gene matches: 4. The CDR3 has 15 residues. Germline V lookup: CDR1 SGHRS, CDR2 YFSETQ.

V and J are TRBV29-1 and TRBJ2-7; 7 bases map to TRBD2. The V gene's germline CDR1 is SQVTM and CDR2 ANQGSEA. J was trimmed by 1 base and V by 4 bases; bases with no gene match: 10. CDR3 length: 15 amino acids. The CDR3 bases are TGCAGCGTTGTTGGGGAGGGGCCGAGGTCCTACGAGCAGTACTTC. This gives the protein CSVVGEGPRSYEQYF.

CDR3 region: CASSRSQGGLDEQFF. The CDR3 DNA follows: TGTGCCAGCTCACGTAGCCAGGGTGGATTGGATGAGCAGTTCTTC. J is TRBJ2-1 and V is TRBV18; TRBD1 is a possible D gene (5 bases). V shed 4 bases and J shed 8 bases, with 18 bases lying between them. This CDR3 contains 15 residues. Germline lookup yields CDR1 KGHSH and CDR2 LQKENI.